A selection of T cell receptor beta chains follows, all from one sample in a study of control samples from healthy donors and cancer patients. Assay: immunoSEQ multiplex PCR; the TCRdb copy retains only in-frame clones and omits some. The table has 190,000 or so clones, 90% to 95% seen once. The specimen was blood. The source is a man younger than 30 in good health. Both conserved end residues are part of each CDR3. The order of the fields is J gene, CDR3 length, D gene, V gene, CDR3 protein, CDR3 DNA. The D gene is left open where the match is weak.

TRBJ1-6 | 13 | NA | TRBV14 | CASSQDSWAPLHF | TGTGCCAGCAGCCAAGATTCGTGGGCACCCCTCCACTTT
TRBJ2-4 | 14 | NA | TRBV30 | CAWSVQQSKNIQYF | TGTGCCTGGAGTGTACAACAGAGCAAAAACATTCAGTACTTC
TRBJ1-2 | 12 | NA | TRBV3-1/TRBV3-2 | CASSQVGEGYTF | TGTGCCAGCAGCCAAGTGGGGGAGGGCTACACCTTC
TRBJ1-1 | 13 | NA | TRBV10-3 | CAITTELNTEAFF | TGTGCCATCACCACAGAATTGAACACTGAAGCTTTCTTT
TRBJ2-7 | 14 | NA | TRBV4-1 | CASSPAGSTYEQYF | TGCGCCAGCAGCCCGGCGGGGTCTACCTACGAGCAGTACTTC
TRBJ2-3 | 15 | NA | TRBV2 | CASRADSARLDTQYF | TGTGCCAGCAGAGCCGACAGTGCCAGATTAGATACGCAGTATTTT
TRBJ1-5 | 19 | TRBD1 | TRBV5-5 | CASSLARTGFYEYNQPQHF | TGTGCCAGCAGCTTGGCCAGGACAGGTTTTTACGAGTACAATCAGCCCCAGCATTTT
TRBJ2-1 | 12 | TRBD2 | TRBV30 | CASLGGTNEQFF | TGTGCCTCTTTGGGAGGGACTAATGAGCAGTTCTTC
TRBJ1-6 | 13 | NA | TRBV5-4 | CASSLGGNSPLHF | TGTGCCAGCAGCTTGGGTGGTAATTCACCCCTCCACTTT
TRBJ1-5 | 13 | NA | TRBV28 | CASSLDSNQPQHF | TGTGCCAGCAGTTTAGATAGCAATCAGCCCCAGCATTTT
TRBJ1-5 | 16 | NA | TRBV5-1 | CASSLVVRRGNQPQHF | TGCGCCAGCAGCTTGGTAGTTCGGAGGGGCAATCAGCCCCAGCATTTT
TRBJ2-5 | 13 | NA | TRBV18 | CASSTRQVETQYF | TGTGCCAGCTCAACGCGACAGGTAGAGACCCAGTACTTC
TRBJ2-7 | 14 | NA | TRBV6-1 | CASSEGGAAYEQYF | TGTGCCAGCAGTGAAGGGGGGGCCGCCTACGAGCAGTACTTC
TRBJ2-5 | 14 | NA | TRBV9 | CASSVQGGQETQYF | TGTGCCAGCAGCGTACAAGGAGGGCAAGAGACCCAGTACTTC
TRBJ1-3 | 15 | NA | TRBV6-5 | CASSRDRWPGNTIYF | TGTGCCAGCAGCCGCGATCGGTGGCCTGGAAACACCATATATTTT
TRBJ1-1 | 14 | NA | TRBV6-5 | CASRVGVINTEAFF | TGTGCCAGCAGGGTTGGCGTCATCAACACTGAAGCTTTCTTT
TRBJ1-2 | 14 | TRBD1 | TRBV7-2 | CASSLGLTGLAYTF | TGTGCCAGCAGCTTAGGTTTGACAGGGCTCGCCTACACCTTC